This is a list of T cell receptor beta chains from one sample in a study of T cell responses to AZD1222 COVID-19 vaccine. The table came from immunoSEQ multiplex PCR; TCRdb's copy has only in-frame clones and leaves some out. The sample holds around 160,000 clones; approximately 88% are singletons and the top ten take about 15%. The sequencing used peripheral blood, collected on day 0 of AZD1222 vaccination. Receptor source: an adult in good health. Each CDR3 is given with its conserved first and last residue. The D gene is left open where the match is weak. Size is stated for part of the rows, as once, few or many counts, or as a class when the clone is expanded.

D: .
length: 16
size: .
V: TRBV4-2
J: TRBJ2-3
DNA: TGTGCCAGCAGCCGCGTGGGGGGCATAGTAACAGATACGCAGTATTTT
CDR3: CASSRVGGIVTDTQYF

D: .
length: 16
size: .
V: TRBV7-9
J: TRBJ2-4
DNA: TGTGCCAGCAGCTTAGACAGGGCGTTAGCCAAAAACATTCAGTACTTC
CDR3: CASSLDRALAKNIQYF

D: TRBD2
length: 16
size: .
V: TRBV3-1/TRBV3-2
J: TRBJ2-3
DNA: TGTGCCAGCAGCCGAAGACTAGCGGCCAGCACAGATACGCAGTATTTT
CDR3: CASSRRLAASTDTQYF

D: TRBD2
length: 16
size: .
V: TRBV9
J: TRBJ2-3
DNA: TGTGCCAGCAGCGTAGGGCTAGCGGGGGGGATTGATACGCAGTATTTT
CDR3: CASSVGLAGGIDTQYF

D: TRBD1
length: 14
size: once
V: TRBV28
J: TRBJ2-1
DNA: TGTGCCAGCTATGTACCGGGACAGGGCAATGAGCAGTTCTTC
CDR3: CASYVPGQGNEQFF

D: TRBD1
length: 13
size: .
V: TRBV7-9
J: TRBJ1-2
DNA: TGTGCCAGCAGCTTGACAGGGACTGATGGCTACACCTTC
CDR3: CASSLTGTDGYTF

D: .
length: 14
size: once
V: TRBV2
J: TRBJ1-6
DNA: TGTGCCAGCAGTGTTGGTACAGGGATTTCACCCCTCCACTTT
CDR3: CASSVGTGISPLHF

D: .
length: 15
size: once
V: TRBV18
J: TRBJ1-2
DNA: TGTGCCAGCTCACCCCTAGACAGGTCGGACTATGGCTACACCTTC
CDR3: CASSPLDRSDYGYTF

D: TRBD1
length: 17
size: .
V: TRBV9
J: TRBJ2-3
DNA: TGTGCCAGCAGCGTAGAGGACAGGGGTACGGGGGCAGATACGCAGTATTTT
CDR3: CASSVEDRGTGADTQYF

D: .
length: 16
size: .
V: TRBV9
J: TRBJ1-3
DNA: TGTGCCAGCAGCGTAGACTTCCAGGGAACTGGAAACACCATATATTTT
CDR3: CASSVDFQGTGNTIYF

D: .
length: 14
size: .
V: TRBV4-2
J: TRBJ1-2
DNA: TGTGCCAGCTCCCGGGGGAGCAGGGACTATGGCTACACCTTC
CDR3: CASSRGSRDYGYTF

D: .
length: 13
size: .
V: TRBV9
J: TRBJ1-5
DNA: TGTGCCAGCAGCGTGGGCGGGTCCCAGCCCCAGCATTTT
CDR3: CASSVGGSQPQHF

D: .
length: 15
size: .
V: TRBV6-5
J: TRBJ1-3
DNA: TGTGCCAGCAGTACCCGACAGGCCTCTGGAAACACCATATATTTT
CDR3: CASSTRQASGNTIYF

D: .
length: 13
size: .
V: TRBV6-4
J: TRBJ1-1
DNA: TGTGCCAGCAGTAGAATCGGGGGCACTGAAGCTTTCTTT
CDR3: CASSRIGGTEAFF

D: .
length: 13
size: .
V: TRBV27
J: TRBJ2-5
DNA: TGTGCCAGCAGTTTGAGTTATCAAGAGACCCAGTACTTC
CDR3: CASSLSYQETQYF

D: TRBD1
length: 14
size: .
V: TRBV7-9
J: TRBJ1-1
DNA: TGTGCCAGCAGCAGACAGGGAGGGAACACTGAAGCTTTCTTT
CDR3: CASSRQGGNTEAFF

D: TRBD1
length: 13
size: .
V: TRBV9
J: TRBJ1-2
DNA: TGTGCCAGCAGCCAGGGGACAGGGGATGGCTACACCTTC
CDR3: CASSQGTGDGYTF

D: .
length: 13
size: .
V: TRBV5-1
J: TRBJ2-7
DNA: TGCGCCAGCAGCCCCCGAGGGGATTACGAGCAGTACTTC
CDR3: CASSPRGDYEQYF

D: .
length: 13
size: .
V: TRBV30
J: TRBJ1-1
DNA: TGTGCCTGGAACCGGGGGAGCGGCACTGAAGCTTTCTTT
CDR3: CAWNRGSGTEAFF

D: TRBD1
length: 17
size: .
V: TRBV4-3
J: TRBJ1-1
DNA: TGCGCCAGCAGCCAAGGGACAGGTATCAAGGGCAGAACTGAAGCTTTCTTT
CDR3: CASSQGTGIKGRTEAFF

D: .
length: 15
size: .
V: TRBV1
J: TRBJ1-4
DNA: TGCACCAGCAGAAGGAATGGGGCAACTAATGAAAAACTGTTTTTT
CDR3: CTSRRNGATNEKLFF

D: .
length: 12
size: .
V: TRBV7-2
J: TRBJ2-5
DNA: TGTGCCAGCAGCTTATGGTCCGAGACCCAGTACTTC
CDR3: CASSLWSETQYF

D: TRBD1
length: 16
size: .
V: TRBV7-3
J: TRBJ1-1
DNA: TGTGCCAGCAGCTCCCGGGGACAGGGGCCGGACACTGAAGCTTTCTTT
CDR3: CASSSRGQGPDTEAFF

D: .
length: 13
size: once
V: TRBV18
J: TRBJ2-3
DNA: TGTGCCAGCTCGCTTATGGATGGTGATACGCAGTATTTT
CDR3: CASSLMDGDTQYF

D: .
length: 15
size: .
V: TRBV11-2
J: TRBJ1-1
DNA: TGTGCCAGCAGCTTAGTGGCGCTTCCGAACACTGAAGCTTTCTTT
CDR3: CASSLVALPNTEAFF

D: TRBD1
length: 15
size: .
V: TRBV4-1
J: TRBJ1-6
DNA: TGCGCCAGCAGCCAAGAAGGGACAGGGAATTCACCCCTCCACTTT
CDR3: CASSQEGTGNSPLHF

D: .
length: 13
size: .
V: TRBV12-3/TRBV12-4
J: TRBJ1-2
DNA: TGTGCCAGCAGCGGTGGATCTAACTATGGCTACACCTTC
CDR3: CASSGGSNYGYTF

D: .
length: 13
size: .
V: TRBV12-5
J: TRBJ2-4
DNA: TGTGCTAGTGGTTTGGCGGGGTCGAACATTCAGTACTTC
CDR3: CASGLAGSNIQYF

D: TRBD1
length: 15
size: .
V: TRBV19
J: TRBJ1-3
DNA: TGTGCCAGTACCCGAGGGACAGGCTTTGGAAACACCATATATTTT
CDR3: CASTRGTGFGNTIYF

D: .
length: 14
size: .
V: TRBV29-1
J: TRBJ1-2
DNA: TGCAGCGTGGGCGTGGACAGCCTTAACTATGGCTACACCTTC
CDR3: CSVGVDSLNYGYTF

D: .
length: 16
size: .
V: TRBV25-1
J: TRBJ2-1
DNA: TGTGCCAGCAGTGAATATCCGGGAGAGGTCTACAATGAGCAGTTCTTC
CDR3: CASSEYPGEVYNEQFF

D: .
length: 13
size: .
V: TRBV11-2
J: TRBJ2-5
DNA: TGTGCCAGCAGCTTATGGAGGGGGGAGACCCAGTACTTC
CDR3: CASSLWRGETQYF

D: TRBD1
length: 12
size: .
V: TRBV6-5
J: TRBJ2-1
DNA: TGTGCCAGTGGGACAGGTATCGATGAGCAGTTCTTC
CDR3: CASGTGIDEQFF

D: TRBD1
length: 15
size: .
V: TRBV4-3
J: TRBJ1-4
DNA: TGCGCCAGCAGCCAGTCCACAGGGGGAGGGGAAAAACTGTTTTTT
CDR3: CASSQSTGGGEKLFF

D: .
length: 15
size: .
V: TRBV11-2
J: TRBJ2-2
DNA: TGTGCCAGCAGCCGCGGGACAGTAAACACCGGGGAGCTGTTTTTT
CDR3: CASSRGTVNTGELFF

D: .
length: 14
size: .
V: TRBV7-2
J: TRBJ1-1
DNA: TGTGCCAGCAGCACCCGACGGGTAGGTTCTGAAGCTTTCTTT
CDR3: CASSTRRVGSEAFF

D: TRBD1
length: 13
size: .
V: TRBV19
J: TRBJ1-4
DNA: TGTGCCATAGAGGACAGGTATAATGAAAAACTGTTTTTT
CDR3: CAIEDRYNEKLFF

D: TRBD1
length: 16
size: .
V: TRBV6-2/TRBV6-3
J: TRBJ1-5
DNA: TGTGCCAGCAGTTACTCCGGGACAGGGGGGGAACAGCCCCAGCATTTT
CDR3: CASSYSGTGGEQPQHF

D: .
length: 13
size: once
V: TRBV20-1
J: TRBJ1-3
DNA: TGCAGTGCTAGTGGGGGGGCAGGAAACACCATATATTTT
CDR3: CSASGGAGNTIYF

D: .
length: 15
size: once
V: TRBV7-2
J: TRBJ2-7
DNA: TGTGCCAGCACCACGATGTTGGAGGGGGGCTACGAGCAGTACTTC
CDR3: CASTTMLEGGYEQYF

D: .
length: 13
size: .
V: TRBV28
J: TRBJ1-1
DNA: TGTGCCAGCAGTTTATCCGACCGGACTGAAGCTTTCTTT
CDR3: CASSLSDRTEAFF

D: .
length: 13
size: .
V: TRBV18
J: TRBJ1-6
DNA: TGTGCCAGCTCACCTCCAAGGGATTCACCCCTCCACTTT
CDR3: CASSPPRDSPLHF

D: .
length: 15
size: .
V: TRBV5-8
J: TRBJ1-1
DNA: TGTGCCAGCAGCTTGGGGGGCGGATTGAACACTGAAGCTTTCTTT
CDR3: CASSLGGGLNTEAFF

D: TRBD2
length: 15
size: .
V: TRBV6-2/TRBV6-3
J: TRBJ2-1
DNA: TGTGCCAGCAGTTCGTATAGCGGGGGGGTCCTTGAGCAGTTCTTC
CDR3: CASSSYSGGVLEQFF

D: TRBD1
length: 13
size: .
V: TRBV4-1
J: TRBJ1-6
DNA: TGCGCCAGCCGTCAGGGGGCGGGTTCACCCCTCCACTTT
CDR3: CASRQGAGSPLHF

D: TRBD1
length: 15
size: .
V: TRBV19
J: TRBJ2-3
DNA: TGTGCCAGTAGTATAGGGGGGGGACAGGGAGATACGCAGTATTTT
CDR3: CASSIGGGQGDTQYF

D: .
length: 15
size: once
V: TRBV5-1
J: TRBJ2-5
DNA: TGCGCCAGCAGCTTGATGTCGGACATACAAGAGACCCAGTACTTC
CDR3: CASSLMSDIQETQYF

D: .
length: 16
size: .
V: TRBV7-3
J: TRBJ2-4
DNA: TGTGCCAGCAGGCAGCGCACGTCGACTGGGGAAAACATTCAGTACTTC
CDR3: CASRQRTSTGENIQYF

D: .
length: 21
size: few
V: TRBV28
J: TRBJ2-7
DNA: TGTGCCAGGACCAGAGAACTTCCCGGGACACCAAAGGGGGGAATCTCCTACGAGCAGTACTTC
CDR3: CARTRELPGTPKGGISYEQYF

D: TRBD2
length: 15
size: .
V: TRBV6-5
J: TRBJ2-1
DNA: TGTGCCAGCAGTTTAACTAGCGGGGGGAAGAATGAGCAGTTCTTC
CDR3: CASSLTSGGKNEQFF

D: TRBD1
length: 18
size: .
V: TRBV5-1
J: TRBJ2-1
DNA: TGCGCCAGCAGCTTGGGCCCGACCGGGACAGGGATTTACAATGAGCAGTTCTTC
CDR3: CASSLGPTGTGIYNEQFF

D: TRBD1
length: 13
size: .
V: TRBV11-2
J: TRBJ1-1
DNA: TGTGCCAGCAGCTTAAGCCAGGGGGAGGAAGCTTTCTTT
CDR3: CASSLSQGEEAFF

D: .
length: 14
size: .
V: TRBV7-2
J: TRBJ1-1
DNA: TGTGCCAGCAGCTTAGCGGGGGGGAGCACTGAAGCTTTCTTT
CDR3: CASSLAGGSTEAFF

D: .
length: 13
size: .
V: TRBV6-5
J: TRBJ1-3
DNA: TGTGCCAGCAGTTACGCCCGAGCGAACACCATATATTTT
CDR3: CASSYARANTIYF

D: .
length: 16
size: .
V: TRBV19
J: TRBJ2-1
DNA: TGTGCCAGTAGTCCCAGGGACGGTAGCTCCTACAATGAGCAGTTCTTC
CDR3: CASSPRDGSSYNEQFF

D: .
length: 16
size: once
V: TRBV2
J: TRBJ2-2
DNA: TGTGCCAGCAGTAACGAGGCAGTTTCGAACACCGGGGAGCTGTTTTTT
CDR3: CASSNEAVSNTGELFF

D: .
length: 15
size: .
V: TRBV15
J: TRBJ1-1
DNA: TGTGCCACCAGCAGAGATAGAAGGGGAGGGACTGAAGCTTTCTTT
CDR3: CATSRDRRGGTEAFF